The clone carrying this TCR beta chain occurred once. Its antigen remains unknown. V gave up 1 base and J gave up 1 base, with 11 bases separating them. CDR1 SGHNT and CDR2 YYREEE come from the germline V gene (reference sequence). The CDR3 sequence is 15 residues long. As for treatment: around 19 received Ad26.COV2.S at low or high dose, single or two shots; several received placebo; per-sample allocation not given. Specimens were obtained on day 63 following the first vaccine or placebo injection. An Ad26 vector was used to express Wuhan-strain SARS-CoV-2 spike as the vaccine. This sample was included in a study of Ad26.COV2.S vaccination and SARS-CoV-2 variants. Across the whole study: The donor belonged to the COV1001 Ad26.COV2.S trial arm.

Measured with immunoSEQ multiplex PCR; TCRdb has only the in-frame clones, and not every one. The repertoire consists of more than 350,000 clones, with 90% occurring once and the leading ten covering 12%. Study-wide points: Vaccinees and placebo recipients showed similar non-spike TCR breadth. Breadth, reportedly substantial, characterized the spike-specific CD8+ and CD4+ T cell responses after vaccination.

This chain links TRBV5-4 with TRBJ1-1; possible D gene TRBD1, 5 bases. The sequenced sample was peripheral blood, obtained in a trial of Ad26.COV2.S vaccine versus placebo. This TCR came from a person aged 18-65 years who received the Ad26.COV2.S COVID-19 vaccine or a placebo. CDR3 nucleotides: TGTGCCAGCAGCTTGTACAAGGGGTGGAACACTGAAGCTTTCTTT. Translating gives CASSLYKGWNTEAFF.